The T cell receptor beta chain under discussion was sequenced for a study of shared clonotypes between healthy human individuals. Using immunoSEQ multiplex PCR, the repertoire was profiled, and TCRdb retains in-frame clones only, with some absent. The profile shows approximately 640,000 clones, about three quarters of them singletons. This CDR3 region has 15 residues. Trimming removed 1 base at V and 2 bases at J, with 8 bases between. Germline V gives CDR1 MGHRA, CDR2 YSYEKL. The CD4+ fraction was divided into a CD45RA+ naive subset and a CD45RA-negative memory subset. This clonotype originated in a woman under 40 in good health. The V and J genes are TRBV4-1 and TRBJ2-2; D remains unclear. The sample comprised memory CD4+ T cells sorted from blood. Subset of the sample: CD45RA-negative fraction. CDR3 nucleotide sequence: TGCGCCAGCAGCCAAGTGTTCTCTAACACCGGGGAGCTGTTTTTT. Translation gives CASSQVFSNTGELFF.